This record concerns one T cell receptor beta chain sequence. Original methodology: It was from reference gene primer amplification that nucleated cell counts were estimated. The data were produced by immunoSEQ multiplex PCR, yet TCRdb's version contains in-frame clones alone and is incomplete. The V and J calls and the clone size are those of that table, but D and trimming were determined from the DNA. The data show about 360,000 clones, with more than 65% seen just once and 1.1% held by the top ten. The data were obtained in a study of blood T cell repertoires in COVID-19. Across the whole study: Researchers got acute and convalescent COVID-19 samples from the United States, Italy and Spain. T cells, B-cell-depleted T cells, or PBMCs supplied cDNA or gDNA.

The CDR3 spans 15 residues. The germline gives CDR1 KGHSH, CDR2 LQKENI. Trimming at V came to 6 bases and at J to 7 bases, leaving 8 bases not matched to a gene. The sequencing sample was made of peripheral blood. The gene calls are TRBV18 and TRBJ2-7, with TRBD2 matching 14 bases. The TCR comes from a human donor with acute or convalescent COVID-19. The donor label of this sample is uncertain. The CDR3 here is CASSGTSGGPEEQYF. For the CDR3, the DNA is TGTGCCAGCTCGGGGACTAGCGGGGGCCCGGAAGAGCAGTACTTC.